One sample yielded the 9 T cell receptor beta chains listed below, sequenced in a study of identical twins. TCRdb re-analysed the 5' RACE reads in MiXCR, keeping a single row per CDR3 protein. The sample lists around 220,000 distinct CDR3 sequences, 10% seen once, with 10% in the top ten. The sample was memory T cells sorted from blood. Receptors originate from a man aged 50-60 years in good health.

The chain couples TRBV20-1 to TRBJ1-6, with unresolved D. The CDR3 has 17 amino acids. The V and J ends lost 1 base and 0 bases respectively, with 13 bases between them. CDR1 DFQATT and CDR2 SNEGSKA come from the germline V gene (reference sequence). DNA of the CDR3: TGCAGTGCTAGAGCGACTAACGCTAGCTCCTATAATTCACCCCTCCACTTT. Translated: CSARATNASSYNSPLHF.

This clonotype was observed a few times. CDR3: CASSYATGNQPQHF. The DNA of the CDR3 is TGTGCCAGCAGTTACGCGACAGGGAATCAGCCCCAGCATTTT. The chain couples TRBV6-5 to TRBJ1-5, with 7 bases that match TRBD1. The V gene's germline CDR1 is MNHEY and CDR2 SVGAGI. CDR3 length: 14 amino acids. The trim removed 2 bases at V and 4 bases at J, leaving 2 bases unmatched.

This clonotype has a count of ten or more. The CDR3 is CAISDKLNTEAFF. In DNA, the CDR3 is TGTGCCATCAGTGATAAGTTGAACACTGAAGCTTTCTTT. The V gene is TRBV10-3, the J gene TRBJ1-1; D gene unclear. Trimming pared 3 bases from V and 0 bases from J, leaving 5 bases between. There are 13 residues in the CDR3. The germline V gene has CDR1 ENHRY and CDR2 SYGVKD.

The CDR3 DNA follows: TGTGCCAGCAACGGGGCAGGGGAATTCGAGCAGTACTTC. Translating gives CASNGAGEFEQYF. V and J are TRBV2 and TRBJ2-7, with D possibly being TRBD1 (6 bases). The length of the CDR3 is 13 residues. Trimming cost V 7 bases and J 6 bases, with 16 bases left between them. Germline values: CDR1 SNHLY, CDR2 FYNNEI.

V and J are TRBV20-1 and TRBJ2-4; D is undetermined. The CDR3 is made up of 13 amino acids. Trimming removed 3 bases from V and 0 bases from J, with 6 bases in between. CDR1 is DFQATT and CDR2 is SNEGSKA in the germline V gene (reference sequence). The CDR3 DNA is TGCAGTGCTAGGCCCCTAGCCAAAAACATTCAGTACTTC. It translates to CSARPLAKNIQYF.

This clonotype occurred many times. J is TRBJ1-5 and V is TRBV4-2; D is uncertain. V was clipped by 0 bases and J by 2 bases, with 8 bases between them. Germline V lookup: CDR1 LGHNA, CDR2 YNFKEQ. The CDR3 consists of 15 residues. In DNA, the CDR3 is TGTGCCAGCAGCCAAGATACCAGAGGCAATCAGCCCCAGCATTTT. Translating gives CASSQDTRGNQPQHF.

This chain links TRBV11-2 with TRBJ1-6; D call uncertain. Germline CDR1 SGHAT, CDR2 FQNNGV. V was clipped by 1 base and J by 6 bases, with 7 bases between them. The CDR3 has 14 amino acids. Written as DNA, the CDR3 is TGTGCCAGCAGCTTAGCCAGGTTTAATTCACCCCTCCACTTT. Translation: CASSLARFNSPLHF.

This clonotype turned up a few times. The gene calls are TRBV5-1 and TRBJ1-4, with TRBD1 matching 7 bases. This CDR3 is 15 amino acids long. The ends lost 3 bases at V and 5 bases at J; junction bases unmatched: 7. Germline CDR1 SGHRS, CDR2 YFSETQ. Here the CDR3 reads CASSYGAGGNEKLFF. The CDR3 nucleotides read TGCGCCAGCAGCTATGGCGCAGGGGGAAATGAAAAACTGTTTTTT.

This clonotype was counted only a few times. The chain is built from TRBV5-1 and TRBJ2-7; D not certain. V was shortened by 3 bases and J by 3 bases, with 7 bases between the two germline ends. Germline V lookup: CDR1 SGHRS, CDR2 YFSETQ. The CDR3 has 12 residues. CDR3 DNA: TGCGCCAGCAGCTATGACTTCTACGAGCAGTACTTC. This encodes CASSYDFYEQYF. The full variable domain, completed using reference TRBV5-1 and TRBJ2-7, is KAGVTQTPRYLIKTRGQQVTLSCSPISGHRSVSWYQQTPGQGLQFLFEYFSETQRNKGNFPGRFSGRQFSNSRSEMNVSTLELGDSALYLCASSYDFYEQYFGPGTRLTVT.